The source of this TCR beta chain is a study of blood T cell repertoires in COVID-19. Study background: Material from acute and convalescent COVID-19 was sourced from the United States, Italy and Spain.

TCRdb's table, derived via immunoSEQ multiplex PCR, lists solely in-frame clones and lacks some. The sample has about 300,000 clones; approximately 93% are singletons. The CDR3 runs to 13 residues. V shed 3 bases and J shed 1 base, with 7 bases lying between them. CDR1 is DFQATT, CDR2 SNEGSKA, per germline (reference sequence). Enrolment of Seattle patients took place during active infection, and they were followed longitudinally. This chain joins TRBV20-1 and TRBJ2-1; D remains ambiguous. The sequence was obtained from a woman in her thirties with COVID-19, enrolled during active disease. Input material: peripheral blood. The DNA for the CDR3 is TGCAGTGCTAGTATAGTGTCCTACAATGAGCAGTTCTTC. Amino acid sequence: CSASIVSYNEQFF.